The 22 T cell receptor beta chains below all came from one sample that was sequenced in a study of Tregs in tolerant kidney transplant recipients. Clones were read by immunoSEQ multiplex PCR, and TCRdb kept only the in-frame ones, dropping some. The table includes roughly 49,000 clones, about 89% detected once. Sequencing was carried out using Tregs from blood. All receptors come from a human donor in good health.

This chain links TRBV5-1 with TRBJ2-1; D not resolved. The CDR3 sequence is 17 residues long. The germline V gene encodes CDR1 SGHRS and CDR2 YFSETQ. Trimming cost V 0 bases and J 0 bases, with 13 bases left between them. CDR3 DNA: TGCGCCAGCAGCTTGGCCAATTGGGCACTCTCCTACAATGAGCAGTTCTTC. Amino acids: CASSLANWALSYNEQFF. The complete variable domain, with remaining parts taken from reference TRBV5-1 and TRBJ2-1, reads KAGVTQTPRYLIKTRGQQVTLSCSPISGHRSVSWYQQTPGQGLQFLFEYFSETQRNKGNFPGRFSGRQFSNSRSEMNVSTLELGDSALYLCASSLANWALSYNEQFFGPGTRLTVL.

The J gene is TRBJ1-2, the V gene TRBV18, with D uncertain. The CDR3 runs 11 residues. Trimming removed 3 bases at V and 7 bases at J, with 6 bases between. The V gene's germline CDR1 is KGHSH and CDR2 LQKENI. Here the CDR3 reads CASSPGSGYTF. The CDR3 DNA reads TGTGCCAGCTCACCGGGGAGTGGCTACACCTTC.

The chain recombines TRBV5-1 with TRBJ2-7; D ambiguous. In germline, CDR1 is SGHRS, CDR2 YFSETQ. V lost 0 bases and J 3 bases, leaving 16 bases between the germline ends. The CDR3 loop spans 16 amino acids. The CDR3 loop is CASSLAPLAPIYEQYF. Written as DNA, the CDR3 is TGCGCCAGCAGCTTGGCACCTCTTGCGCCTATCTACGAGCAGTACTTC.

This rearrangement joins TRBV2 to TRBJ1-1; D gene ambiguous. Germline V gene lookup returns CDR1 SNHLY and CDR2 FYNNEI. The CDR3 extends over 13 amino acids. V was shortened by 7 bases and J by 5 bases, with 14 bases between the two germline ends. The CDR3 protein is CASKRREGTEAFF. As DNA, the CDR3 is TGTGCCAGCAAACGGAGGGAAGGGACTGAAGCTTTCTTT.

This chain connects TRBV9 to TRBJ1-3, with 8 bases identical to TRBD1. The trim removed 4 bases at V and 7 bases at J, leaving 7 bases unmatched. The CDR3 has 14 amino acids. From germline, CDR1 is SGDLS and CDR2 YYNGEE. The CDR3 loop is CASSLSQGGNTIYF. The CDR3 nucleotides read TGTGCCAGCAGCCTCTCACAGGGGGGGAACACCATATATTTT.

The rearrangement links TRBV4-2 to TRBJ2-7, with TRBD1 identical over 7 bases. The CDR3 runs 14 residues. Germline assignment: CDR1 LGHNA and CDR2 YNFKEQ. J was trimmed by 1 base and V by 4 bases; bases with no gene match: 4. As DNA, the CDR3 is TGTGCCAGCAGCCCTCGACAGGGATCCTACGAGCAGTACTTC. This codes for CASSPRQGSYEQYF.

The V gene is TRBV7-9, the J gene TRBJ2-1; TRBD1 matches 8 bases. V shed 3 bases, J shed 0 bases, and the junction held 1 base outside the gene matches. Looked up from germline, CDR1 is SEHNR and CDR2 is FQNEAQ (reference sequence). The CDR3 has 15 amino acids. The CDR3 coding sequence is TGTGCCAGCAGCTTGACAGGGGTCTCCTACAATGAGCAGTTCTTC. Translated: CASSLTGVSYNEQFF.

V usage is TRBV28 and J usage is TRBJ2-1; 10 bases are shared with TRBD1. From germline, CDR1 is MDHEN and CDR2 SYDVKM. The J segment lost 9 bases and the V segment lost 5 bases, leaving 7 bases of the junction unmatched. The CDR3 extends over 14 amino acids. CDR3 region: CASSTRTGGSEQFF. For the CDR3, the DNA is TGTGCCAGCAGTACCCGGACAGGGGGGTCTGAGCAGTTCTTC.

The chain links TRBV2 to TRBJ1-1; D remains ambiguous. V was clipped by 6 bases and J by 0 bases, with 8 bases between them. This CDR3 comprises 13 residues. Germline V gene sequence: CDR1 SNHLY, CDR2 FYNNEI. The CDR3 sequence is CASRGQMNTEAFF. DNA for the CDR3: TGTGCCAGCAGAGGGCAGATGAACACTGAAGCTTTCTTT.

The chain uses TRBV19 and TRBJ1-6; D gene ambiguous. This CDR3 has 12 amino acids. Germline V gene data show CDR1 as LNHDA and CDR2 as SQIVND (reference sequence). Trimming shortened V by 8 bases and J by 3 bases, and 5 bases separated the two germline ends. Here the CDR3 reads CASRHYNSPLHF. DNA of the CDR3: TGTGCCAGTCGGCACTATAATTCACCCCTCCACTTT. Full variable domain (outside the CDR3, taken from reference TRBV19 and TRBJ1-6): DGGITQSPKYLFRKEGQNVTLSCEQNLNHDAMYWYRQDPGQGLRLIYYSQIVNDFQKGDIAEGYSVSREKKESFPLTVTSAQKNPTAFYLCASRHYNSPLHFGNGTRLTVT.

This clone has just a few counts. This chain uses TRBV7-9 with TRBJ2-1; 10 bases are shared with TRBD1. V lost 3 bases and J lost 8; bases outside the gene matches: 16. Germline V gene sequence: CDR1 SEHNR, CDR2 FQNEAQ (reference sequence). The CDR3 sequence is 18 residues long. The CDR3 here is CASSLEKTRDRGSYEQFF. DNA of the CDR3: TGTGCCAGCAGCTTGGAAAAAACCCGGGACAGGGGAAGCTATGAGCAGTTCTTC.

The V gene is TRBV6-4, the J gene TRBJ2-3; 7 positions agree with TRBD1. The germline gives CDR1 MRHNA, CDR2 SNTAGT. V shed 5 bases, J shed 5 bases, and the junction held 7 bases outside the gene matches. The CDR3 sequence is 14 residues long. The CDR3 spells CASSRQGLGDTQYF. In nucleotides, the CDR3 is TGTGCCAGCAGTCGACAGGGTCTCGGAGATACGCAGTATTTT.

CDR3 DNA sequence: TGCGCCAGCAGCTTGGACAGGGCTAATTCACCCCTCCACTTT. Translating gives CASSLDRANSPLHF. The chain employs TRBV5-1 and TRBJ1-6; D is possibly TRBD1 (6 bases). Germline-derived CDR1 and CDR2 are SGHRS and YFSETQ. The CDR3 has 14 residues. V dropped 0 bases and J dropped 6 bases, with 7 bases sitting between them.

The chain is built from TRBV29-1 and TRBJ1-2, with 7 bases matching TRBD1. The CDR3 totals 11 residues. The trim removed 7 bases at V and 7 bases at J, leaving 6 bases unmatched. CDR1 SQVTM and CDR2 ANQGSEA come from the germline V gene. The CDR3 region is CSATGVGGYTF. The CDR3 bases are TGCAGCGCAACAGGGGTTGGTGGCTACACCTTC.

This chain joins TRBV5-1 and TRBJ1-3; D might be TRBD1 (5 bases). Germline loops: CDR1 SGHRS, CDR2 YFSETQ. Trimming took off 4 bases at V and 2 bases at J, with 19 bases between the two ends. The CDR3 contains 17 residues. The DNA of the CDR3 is TGCGCCAGCAGCCTCGGTGCTGGGGGTCGGCCTGGAAACACCATATATTTT. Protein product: CASSLGAGGRPGNTIYF.

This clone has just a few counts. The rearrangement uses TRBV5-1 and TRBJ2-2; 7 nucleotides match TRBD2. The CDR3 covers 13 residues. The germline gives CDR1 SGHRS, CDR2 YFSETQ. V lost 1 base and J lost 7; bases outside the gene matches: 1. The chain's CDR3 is CASSLREDGELFF. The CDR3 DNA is TGCGCCAGCAGCTTGCGGGAGGACGGGGAGCTGTTTTTT.

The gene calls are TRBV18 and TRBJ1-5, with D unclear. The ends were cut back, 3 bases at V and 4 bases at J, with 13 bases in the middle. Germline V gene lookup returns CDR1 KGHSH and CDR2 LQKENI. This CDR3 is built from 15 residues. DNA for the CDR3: TGTGCCAGCTCACCCCGGACGGCAGCGAATCAGCCCCAGCATTTT. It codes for CASSPRTAANQPQHF.

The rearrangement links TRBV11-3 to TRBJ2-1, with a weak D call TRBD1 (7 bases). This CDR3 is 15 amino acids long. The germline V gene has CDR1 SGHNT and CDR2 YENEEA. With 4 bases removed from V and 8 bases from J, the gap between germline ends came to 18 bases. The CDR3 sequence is CASSSTGRLRDEQFF. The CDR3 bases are TGTGCCAGCAGCTCGACAGGGAGGCTTAGGGATGAGCAGTTCTTC.

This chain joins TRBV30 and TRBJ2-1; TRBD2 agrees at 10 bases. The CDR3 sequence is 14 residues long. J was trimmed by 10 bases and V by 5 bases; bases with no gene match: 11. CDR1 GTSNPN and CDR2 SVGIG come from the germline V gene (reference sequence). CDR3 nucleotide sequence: TGTGCCTGGGAAGTAGGGCTAGCGGGGGCCGAGCAGTTCTTC. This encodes CAWEVGLAGAEQFF.

DNA for the CDR3: TGTGCCAGCAGGACTGGGACAGGGCGAACTGAAGCTTTCTTT. It translates to CASRTGTGRTEAFF. This chain links TRBV6-1 with TRBJ1-1, with 9 positions matching TRBD1. Germline lookup yields CDR1 MNHNS and CDR2 SASEGT. This CDR3 contains 14 residues. V shed 6 bases and J 5 bases; nucleotides not matched to a gene: 7.

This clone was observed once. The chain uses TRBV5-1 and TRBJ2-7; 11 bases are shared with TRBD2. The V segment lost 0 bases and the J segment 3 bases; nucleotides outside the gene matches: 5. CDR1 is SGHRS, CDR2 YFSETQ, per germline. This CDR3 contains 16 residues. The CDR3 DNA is TGCGCCAGCAGCTTGGGACTAGCGGGGCAAATCTACGAGCAGTACTTC. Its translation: CASSLGLAGQIYEQYF.

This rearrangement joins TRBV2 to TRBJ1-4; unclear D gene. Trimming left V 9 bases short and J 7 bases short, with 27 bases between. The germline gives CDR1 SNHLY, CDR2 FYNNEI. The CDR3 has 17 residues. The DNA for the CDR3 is TGTGCCAGTTTACGGAATCCACTCCTCATCTCGGGTGAAAAACTGTTTTTT. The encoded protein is CASLRNPLLISGEKLFF.